Listed below are T cell receptor beta chains from one sample, sequenced in a study of blood T cell repertoires in COVID-19. Measured with immunoSEQ multiplex PCR; TCRdb has only the in-frame clones, and not every one. The table lists 250,000 to 300,000 clones, roughly 86% of them singletons, with more than 1.5% in the top ten. Sequenced sample: PBMCs or T cells enriched from blood (not recorded which). The receptors shown here come from a woman aged 60-75 years who had recovered from COVID-19. Each CDR3 is given with its conserved first and last residue. A D gene is named only where the DNA matches it firmly. Not all rows give a size; the values are once, few, many and, for expanded clones, a class.

j_call clone_size d_call v_call cdr3_aa cdr3_nt
TRBJ2-1 NA TRBD2 TRBV19 CASSTPPGLAGINEQFF TGTGCCAGTAGTACCCCACCGGGACTAGCGGGAATAAATGAGCAGTTCTTC
TRBJ1-5 NA NA TRBV27 CASSLFQTGREPQHF TGTGCCAGCAGTTTGTTTCAGACAGGCCGGGAGCCCCAGCATTTT
TRBJ2-3 NA NA TRBV7-8 CASSPLGAVSSTDTQYF TGTGCCAGCAGCCCTCTTGGGGCAGTTTCTAGCACAGATACGCAGTATTTT
TRBJ2-5 NA NA TRBV5-1 CASSLIAGSTETQYF TGCGCCAGCAGTCTCATAGCCGGGAGCACGGAGACCCAGTACTTC
TRBJ1-4 NA TRBD1 TRBV7-8 CASSPRQGTTNEKLFF TGTGCCAGCAGCCCTAGACAGGGGACAACTAATGAAAAACTGTTTTTT
TRBJ1-2 once NA TRBV5-5 CASSLYGGAGYTF TGTGCCAGCAGCCTGTATGGGGGGGCTGGCTACACCTTC
TRBJ1-1 NA TRBD1 TRBV9 CASSASGGTYRAEAFF TGTGCCAGCAGCGCTTCAGGGGGCACTTATAGAGCTGAAGCTTTCTTT
TRBJ2-1 NA NA TRBV21-1 CASSPAPGSSQNYNEQFF TGTGCCAGCAGCCCCGCCCCTGGGAGTTCCCAAAATTACAATGAGCAGTTCTTC
TRBJ2-7 few TRBD2 TRBV11-3 CASSLFGTSGYEQYF TGTGCCAGCAGCTTATTCGGGACTAGCGGATACGAGCAGTACTTC
TRBJ2-7 NA NA TRBV14 CASSQSPSYEQYF TGTGCCAGCAGCCAGAGCCCATCCTACGAGCAGTACTTC
TRBJ1-6 NA TRBD1 TRBV6-2/TRBV6-3 CASSYTPGQGLRSPLHF TGTGCCAGCAGTTACACACCGGGACAGGGGTTACGATCACCCCTCCACTTT
TRBJ2-3 NA TRBD2 TRBV7-2 CASSILAGGRTDTQYF TGTGCCAGCAGCATACTAGCGGGGGGGCGAACAGATACGCAGTATTTT
TRBJ1-1 NA NA TRBV3-1/TRBV3-2 CASKDRHTNTEAFF TGTGCCAGCAAGGATAGACACACGAACACTGAAGCTTTCTTT
TRBJ2-7 NA NA TRBV6-5 CASSYAGYSSYEQYF TGTGCCAGCAGTTACGCCGGTTATAGCTCCTACGAGCAGTACTTC
TRBJ1-6 NA NA TRBV28 CASSFRPGRSPLHF TGTGCCAGCAGTTTCCGGCCAGGGCGGTCACCCCTCCACTTT
TRBJ1-3 NA TRBD1 TRBV5-6 CASSLMGDTGASSGNTIYF TGTGCCAGCAGCTTGATGGGGGATACAGGGGCTAGCTCTGGAAACACCATATATTTT
TRBJ1-4 NA NA TRBV4-1 CASSQPQPGGKLFF TGCGCCAGCAGCCAACCCCAGCCGGGTGGGAAACTGTTTTTT
TRBJ2-1 NA TRBD2 TRBV5-1 CASSLWTSETGFF TGCGCCAGCAGCTTGTGGACTAGCGAAACGGGGTTCTTC
TRBJ2-7 NA TRBD2 TRBV5-1 CASSESGTTYEQYF TGCGCCAGCAGCGAAAGCGGGACCACCTACGAGCAGTACTTC
TRBJ1-6 NA NA TRBV19 CASMEGPVYNSPLHF TGTGCCAGTATGGAGGGGCCAGTTTATAATTCACCCCTCCACTTT
TRBJ2-7 NA NA TRBV2 CATDPQGYTYEQYF TGTGCCACCGACCCCCAGGGATACACCTACGAGCAGTACTTC
TRBJ1-5 NA NA TRBV5-6 CASQGYEPQHF TGTGCCAGCCAGGGCTATGAGCCCCAGCATTTT
TRBJ2-7 once TRBD1 TRBV6-5 CASSRQSGQGYEQYF TGTGCCAGCAGTCGTCAAAGCGGACAGGGGTACGAGCAGTACTTC
TRBJ2-5 NA NA TRBV18 CASSPPGGMGETQYF TGTGCCAGCTCACCACCAGGGGGTATGGGGGAGACCCAGTACTTC
TRBJ1-2 NA NA TRBV18 CASSPLEHSQANYGYTF TGTGCCAGCTCACCACTAGAGCACTCCCAAGCTAACTATGGCTACACCTTC
TRBJ1-5 NA TRBD1 TRBV2 CASSSFRGRNNQPQHF TGTGCCAGCTCATCCTTCAGGGGGCGGAATAATCAGCCCCAGCATTTT
TRBJ1-1 NA NA TRBV10-3 CAISEYDGGTEAFF TGTGCCATCAGTGAATACGACGGGGGCACTGAAGCTTTCTTT
TRBJ2-5 NA TRBD2 TRBV19 CASSMGLVGETQYF TGTGCCAGTAGTATGGGACTAGTGGGGGAGACCCAGTACTTC
TRBJ2-1 NA TRBD2 TRBV7-3 CASSLAGGQNSYNEQFF TGTGCCAGCAGCTTAGCGGGAGGGCAAAATTCCTACAATGAGCAGTTCTTC
TRBJ2-5 NA TRBD2 TRBV4-2 CASSQEGLAGSLRETQYF TGTGCCAGCAGCCAAGAGGGGCTAGCGGGGTCGTTACGGGAGACCCAGTACTTC
TRBJ2-2 NA TRBD1 TRBV30 CAWRGQGWTGELFF TGTGCCTGGAGGGGACAGGGATGGACCGGGGAGCTGTTTTTT
TRBJ2-6 NA NA TRBV18 CASSQDTGANVLTF TGTGCCAGCTCACAGGACACTGGGGCCAACGTCCTGACTTTC
TRBJ2-7 NA TRBD2 TRBV5-5 CASSLGLAGVYNEQYF TGTGCCAGCAGCTTAGGGCTAGCGGGAGTATACAACGAGCAGTACTTC
TRBJ1-3 NA NA TRBV28 CASSSGQTRNTIYF TGTGCCAGCAGTTCAGGACAGACTAGAAACACCATATATTTT
TRBJ2-5 NA NA TRBV30 CAWDRPSETQYF TGTGCCTGGGACAGGCCCTCAGAGACCCAGTACTTC
TRBJ1-1 NA NA TRBV28 CASGGGTEAFF TGTGCCAGTGGGGGAGGCACTGAAGCTTTCTTT
TRBJ2-5 NA NA TRBV2 CASRGLGRETQYF TGTGCCAGCAGGGGGTTGGGGAGGGAGACCCAGTACTTC
TRBJ2-3 NA NA TRBV3-1/TRBV3-2 CASSQDPPSDTQYF TGTGCCAGCAGCCAAGATCCCCCCTCAGATACGCAGTATTTT
TRBJ2-7 NA NA TRBV6-2/TRBV6-3 CASSYTGRIYEQYF TGTGCCAGCAGTTATACAGGGAGAATTTACGAGCAGTACTTC
TRBJ1-2 once TRBD1 TRBV5-1 CASSHGQGGDGYTF TGCGCCAGCAGCCACGGACAGGGGGGAGATGGCTACACCTTC
TRBJ2-3 NA NA TRBV19 CASMASRGAYTDTQYF TGTGCCAGTATGGCGTCCAGGGGCGCCTACACAGATACGCAGTATTTT
TRBJ1-2 NA NA TRBV7-6 CASSGGSGYTF TGTGCCAGCAGCGGGGGGTCGGGCTACACCTTC
TRBJ2-3 NA NA TRBV6-5 CASSRQPGGTDTQYF TGTGCCAGCAGTCGACAGCCCGGCGGCACAGATACGCAGTATTTT
TRBJ1-1 NA NA TRBV11-2 CASSLLRVTINTEAFF TGTGCCAGCAGCTTACTCCGGGTTACGATTAACACTGAAGCTTTCTTT
TRBJ1-4 NA NA TRBV14 CASSHHQEELFF TGTGCCAGCAGCCATCATCAGGAGGAACTGTTTTTT
TRBJ2-7 NA NA TRBV6-5 CASSPAGDEQYF TGTGCCAGCAGCCCCGCCGGGGACGAGCAGTACTTC
TRBJ2-3 NA TRBD2 TRBV24-1 CATSGTSPSTDTQYF TGTGCCACCTCCGGGACTAGCCCCAGCACAGATACGCAGTATTTT
TRBJ2-2 NA NA TRBV5-1 CASSLLSAGELFF TGCGCCAGCAGCTTGTTGAGTGCCGGGGAGCTGTTTTTT
TRBJ1-5 NA TRBD1 TRBV24-1 CATSLTGEGNQPQHF TGTGCCACCAGTCTGACAGGGGAGGGCAATCAGCCCCAGCATTTT
TRBJ1-1 NA NA TRBV7-9 CASSYISGSTEAFF TGTGCCAGCAGTTATATCTCTGGCAGCACTGAAGCTTTCTTT
TRBJ2-2 NA TRBD2 TRBV3-1/TRBV3-2 CASSQRGGGTGELFF TGTGCCAGCAGTCAGCGGGGGGGCGGCACCGGGGAGCTGTTTTTT
TRBJ1-6 few NA TRBV28 CASGRPRGDNSPLHF TGTGCCAGCGGGCGGCCCAGGGGAGATAATTCACCCCTCCACTTT
TRBJ2-7 NA TRBD2 TRBV7-3 CASRFSGTSGEQYF TGTGCCAGCAGGTTTTCCGGGACTAGCGGCGAGCAGTACTTC